Sequencing of this TCR beta chain was carried out in a study of cytomegalovirus exposure and HLA in healthy donors. Whole-study context: An early release of data contained about 85 million unique TCRs, which came from HLA-typed donors. Study-level findings and limits: Presence/absence comparisons presumed near-even sequencing depth among donors. Exclusion as indistinguishable affected some V segments, including TRBV6-2 and TRBV6-3.

Primers: 60 Vbeta forward and 13 Jbeta reverse. Per the authors' pipeline: An analysis that came later counted roughly 80 million unique TCR beta chains, approximately 10 million shared. Data came from immunoSEQ multiplex PCR; TCRdb stores just in-frame clones and leaves some out. That table gives V, J and clone size, and the DNA gave D and trimming. The data contain around 190,000 clones, roughly three quarters of them singletons. Points on this clone: Antigen unknown.

The V and J ends lost 1 base and 4 bases respectively, with 20 bases between them. The CDR3 loop spans 18 amino acids. Germline V CDR1 and CDR2: LGHNA, YSLEER. This chain uses TRBV4-3 with TRBJ2-1; D may be TRBD2 (6 bases). What was sequenced was PBMCs. The clonotype was recovered from a woman aged 18-29 years in good health and CMV-seronegative. CDR3 residues: CASSQGPPEGESYNEQFF. The CDR3 DNA reads TGCGCCAGCAGCCAAGGCCCTCCGGAGGGAGAGTCTTACAATGAGCAGTTCTTC.